A selection of T cell receptor beta chains follows, all from one sample in a study of blood T cell repertoires in COVID-19. Generated by immunoSEQ multiplex PCR, the TCRdb table keeps only in-frame clones and is missing some. This table has around 170,000 clones, around 84% appearing once. What was sequenced was peripheral blood. These receptors were obtained from a man aged 25-40 years with active or convalescent COVID-19. Each CDR3 is given with its conserved first and last residue. Fields, in order: clone size, V gene, CDR3 length, D gene, J gene, CDR3 DNA, CDR3 protein. The D gene is left open where the match is weak. Part of the rows lack a size; the others show once, few, many or a class for expanded clones.

NA	TRBV5-1	12	TRBD1	TRBJ1-2	TGCGCCAGCAGCTTGGGACAGGGTGGCTACACCTTC	CASSLGQGGYTF
NA	TRBV11-2	15	NA	TRBJ1-3	TGTGCCAGCAGCTTAAGTAGGACAGCTGGAAACACCATATATTTT	CASSLSRTAGNTIYF
few	TRBV6-2/TRBV6-3	14	NA	TRBJ2-7	TGTGCCGGCGGCCTAGCAGGACTACCCTACGAGCAGTACTTC	CAGGLAGLPYEQYF
NA	TRBV7-2	13	NA	TRBJ1-2	TGTGCCAGCAGCTTCGGGGGAGACTATGGCTACACCTTC	CASSFGGDYGYTF
NA	TRBV19	11	NA	TRBJ1-1	TGTGCCAGTAGTATTGAGGCCAAAGCTTTCTTT	CASSIEAKAFF
NA	TRBV5-1	17	NA	TRBJ2-5	TGCGCCAGCACCAACATTCTACGGGGGTGGCACCAAGAGACCCAGTACTTC	CASTNILRGWHQETQYF
NA	TRBV2	13	NA	TRBJ1-1	TGTGCAGCCTCGCGGGGGGTTAACACTGAAGCTTTCTTT	CAASRGVNTEAFF
once	TRBV6-5	13	NA	TRBJ1-2	TGTGCCAGCTTGAACGTCGGGGACTATGGCTACACCTTC	CASLNVGDYGYTF
NA	TRBV6-1	11	NA	TRBJ2-1	TGTGCCAGCAGACTCCAACAGGAGCAGTTCTTC	CASRLQQEQFF
NA	TRBV7-2	15	TRBD1	TRBJ1-1	TGTGCCAGCATCATTCGACAGGGCCTGAACACTGAAGCTTTCTTT	CASIIRQGLNTEAFF
NA	TRBV28	15	NA	TRBJ1-5	TGTGCCACCATGGAACCAGACAGGCTTGGTCAGCCCCAGCATTTT	CATMEPDRLGQPQHF
NA	TRBV21-1	16	NA	TRBJ2-1	TGTGCCAGCAGCAAAGTCCATCGCATCACAGGGGAGGTGCAGTTCTTC	CASSKVHRITGEVQFF
NA	TRBV27	14	NA	TRBJ2-2	TGTGCCAGCAGTCCGGGACATAACACCGGGGAGCTGTTTTTT	CASSPGHNTGELFF
NA	TRBV19	15	NA	TRBJ1-4	TGTGCCAGTTCGGTCGGGGTGGCCACTAATGAAAAACTGTTTTTT	CASSVGVATNEKLFF
NA	TRBV28	15	TRBD1	TRBJ1-5	TGTGCCAGCAGTCTACCGACAGGGGGAGGTCAGCCCCAGCATTTT	CASSLPTGGGQPQHF
NA	TRBV6-5	12	NA	TRBJ2-3	TGTGCCAACCTTCGGGTGGCAGATACGCAGTATTTT	CANLRVADTQYF
NA	TRBV6-6	16	TRBD2	TRBJ2-1	TGTGCCAGCACCGGGCTTGGGCGGGAGAGTTACAATGAGCAGTTCTTC	CASTGLGRESYNEQFF
NA	TRBV4-1	13	TRBD1	TRBJ1-1	TGCGCCAGCAGCCAAGCAGAGGACAGGGGAGCTTTCTTT	CASSQAEDRGAFF
NA	TRBV3-1/TRBV3-2	17	TRBD1	TRBJ2-5	TGTGCCAGCAGCCACAAAGTCCGGGACAGGGTTTCGGAGACCCAGTACTTC	CASSHKVRDRVSETQYF
NA	TRBV27	13	TRBD1	TRBJ1-6	TGTGCCAGCAGTGACAGGGGGTATTCACCCCTCCACTTT	CASSDRGYSPLHF
NA	TRBV9	14	NA	TRBJ2-5	TGTGCCAGCAGCCCGGGCGGGACCCAAGAGACCCAGTACTTC	CASSPGGTQETQYF
NA	TRBV12-3/TRBV12-4	12	NA	TRBJ1-2	TGTGCCAGCAGCTCCCCTTTCGGGGGCTACACCTTC	CASSSPFGGYTF